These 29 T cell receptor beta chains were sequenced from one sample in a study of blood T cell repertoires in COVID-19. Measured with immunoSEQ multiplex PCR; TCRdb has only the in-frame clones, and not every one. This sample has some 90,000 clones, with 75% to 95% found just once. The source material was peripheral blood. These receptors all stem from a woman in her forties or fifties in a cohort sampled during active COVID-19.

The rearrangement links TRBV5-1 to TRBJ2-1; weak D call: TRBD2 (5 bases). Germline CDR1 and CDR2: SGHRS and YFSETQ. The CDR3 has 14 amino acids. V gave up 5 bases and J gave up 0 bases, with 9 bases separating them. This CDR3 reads CASSPGDSYNEQFF. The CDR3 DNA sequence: TGCGCCAGCAGTCCCGGGGACTCCTACAATGAGCAGTTCTTC.

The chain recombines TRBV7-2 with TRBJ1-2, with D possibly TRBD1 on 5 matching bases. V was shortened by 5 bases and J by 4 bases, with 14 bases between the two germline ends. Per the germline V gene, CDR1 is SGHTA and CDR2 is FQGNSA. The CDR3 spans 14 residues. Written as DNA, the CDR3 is TGTGCCAGCAGCCCACCGGCCCAGGGCTATGGCTACACCTTC. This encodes CASSPPAQGYGYTF. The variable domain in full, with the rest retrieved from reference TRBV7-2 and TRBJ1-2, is GAGVSQSPSNKVTEKGKDVELRCDPISGHTALYWYRQSLGQGLEFLIYFQGNSAPDKSGLPSDRFSAERTGGSVSTLTIQRTQQEDSAVYLCASSPPAQGYGYTFGSGTRLTVV.

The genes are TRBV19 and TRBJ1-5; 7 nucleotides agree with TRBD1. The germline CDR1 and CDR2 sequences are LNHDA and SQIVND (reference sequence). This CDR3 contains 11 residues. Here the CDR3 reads CGTGWNQPQHF. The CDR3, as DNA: TGTGGGACAGGTTGGAATCAGCCCCAGCATTTT.

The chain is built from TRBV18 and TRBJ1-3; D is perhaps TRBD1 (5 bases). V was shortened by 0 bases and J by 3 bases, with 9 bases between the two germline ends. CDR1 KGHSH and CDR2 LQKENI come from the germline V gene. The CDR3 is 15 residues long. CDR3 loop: CASSPPGRGGNTIYF. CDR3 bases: TGTGCCAGCTCACCACCGGGAAGGGGTGGAAACACCATATATTTT. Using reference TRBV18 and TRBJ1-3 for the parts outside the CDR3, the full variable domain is NAGVMQNPRHLVRRRGQEARLRCSPMKGHSHVYWYRQLPEEGLKFMVYLQKENIIDESGMPKERFSAEFPKEGPSILRIQQVVRGDSAAYFCASSPPGRGGNTIYFGEGSWLTVV.

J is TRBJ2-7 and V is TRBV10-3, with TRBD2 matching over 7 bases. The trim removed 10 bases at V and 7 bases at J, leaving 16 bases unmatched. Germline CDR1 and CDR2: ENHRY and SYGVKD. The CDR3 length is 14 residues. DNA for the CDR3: TGTGCCACCAGCCTTAGGGCGGGAGCGGGGGAGCAGTACTTC. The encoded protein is CATSLRAGAGEQYF.

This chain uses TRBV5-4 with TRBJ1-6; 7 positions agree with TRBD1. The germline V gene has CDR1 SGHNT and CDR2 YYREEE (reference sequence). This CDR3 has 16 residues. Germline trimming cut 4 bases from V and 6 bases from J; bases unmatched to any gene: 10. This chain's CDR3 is CASSQDRASLNSPLHF. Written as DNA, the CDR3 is TGTGCCAGCAGCCAAGACAGGGCTTCACTTAATTCACCCCTCCACTTT.

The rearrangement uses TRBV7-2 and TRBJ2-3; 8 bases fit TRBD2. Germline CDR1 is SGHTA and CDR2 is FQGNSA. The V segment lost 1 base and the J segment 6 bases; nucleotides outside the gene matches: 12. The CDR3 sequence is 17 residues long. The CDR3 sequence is CASSLEGAGAPGDTQYF. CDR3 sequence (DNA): TGTGCCAGCAGCTTAGAAGGAGCGGGGGCCCCGGGGGATACGCAGTATTTT.

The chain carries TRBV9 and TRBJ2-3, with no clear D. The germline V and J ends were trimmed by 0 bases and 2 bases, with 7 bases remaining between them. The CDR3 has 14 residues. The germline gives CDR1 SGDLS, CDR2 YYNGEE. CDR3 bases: TGTGCCAGCAGCGTAGGACTCCTCACAGATACGCAGTATTTT. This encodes CASSVGLLTDTQYF.

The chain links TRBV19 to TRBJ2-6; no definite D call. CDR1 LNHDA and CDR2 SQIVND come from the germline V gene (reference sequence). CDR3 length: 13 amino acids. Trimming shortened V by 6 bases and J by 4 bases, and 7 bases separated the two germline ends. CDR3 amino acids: CASRALGANVLTF. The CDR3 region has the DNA TGTGCCAGTAGAGCCCTAGGGGCCAACGTCCTGACTTTC.

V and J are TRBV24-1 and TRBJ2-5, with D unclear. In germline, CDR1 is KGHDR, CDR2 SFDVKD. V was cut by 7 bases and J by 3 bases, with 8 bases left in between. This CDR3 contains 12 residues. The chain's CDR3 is CATSQFEETQYF. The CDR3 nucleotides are TGTGCCACCAGCCAGTTCGAAGAGACCCAGTACTTC.

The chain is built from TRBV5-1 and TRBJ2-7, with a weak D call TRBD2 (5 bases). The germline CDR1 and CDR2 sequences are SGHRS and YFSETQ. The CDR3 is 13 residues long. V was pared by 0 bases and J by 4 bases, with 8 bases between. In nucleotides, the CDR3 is TGCGCCAGCAGCTTGGTAAGGGAGTACGAGCAGTACTTC. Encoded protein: CASSLVREYEQYF.

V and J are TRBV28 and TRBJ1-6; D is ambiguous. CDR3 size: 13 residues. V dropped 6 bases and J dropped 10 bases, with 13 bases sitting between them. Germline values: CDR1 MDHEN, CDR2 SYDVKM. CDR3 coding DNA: TGTGCCAGCAGGACAATTCTCGGATCACCCCTCCACTTT. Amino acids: CASRTILGSPLHF.

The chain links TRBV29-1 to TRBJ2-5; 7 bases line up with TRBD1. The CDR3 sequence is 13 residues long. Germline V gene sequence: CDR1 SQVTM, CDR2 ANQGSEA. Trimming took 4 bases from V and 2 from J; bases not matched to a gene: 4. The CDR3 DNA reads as TGCAGCGTTGTACGGACAGGACAAGAGACCCAGTACTTC. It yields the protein CSVVRTGQETQYF. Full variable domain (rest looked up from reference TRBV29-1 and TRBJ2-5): SAVISQKPSRDICQRGTSLTIQCQVDSQVTMMFWYRQQPGQSLTLIATANQGSEATYESGFVIDKFPISRPNLTFSTLTVSNMSPEDSSIYLCSVVRTGQETQYFGPGTRLLVL.

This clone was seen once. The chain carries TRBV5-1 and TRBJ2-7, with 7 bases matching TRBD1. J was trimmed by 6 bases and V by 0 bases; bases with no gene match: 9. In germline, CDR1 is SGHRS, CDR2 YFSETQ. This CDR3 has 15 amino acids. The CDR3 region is CASSLAGTAVGEQYF. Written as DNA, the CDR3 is TGCGCCAGCAGCTTGGCCGGGACAGCAGTCGGCGAGCAGTACTTC.

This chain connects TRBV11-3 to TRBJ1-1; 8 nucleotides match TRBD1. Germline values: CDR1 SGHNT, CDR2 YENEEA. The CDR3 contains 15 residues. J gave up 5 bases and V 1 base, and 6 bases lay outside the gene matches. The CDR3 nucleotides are TGTGCCAGCAGCTTAGCGGGCACAGGGGGTACTGAAGCTTTCTTT. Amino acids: CASSLAGTGGTEAFF.

The CDR3 nucleotides read TGCGCCAGCAGCTTATTAGGGGAGAACACTGAAGCTTTCTTT. Protein sequence: CASSLLGENTEAFF. The V and J genes are TRBV5-1 and TRBJ1-1; maybe TRBD1 (5 bases). In germline, CDR1 is SGHRS, CDR2 YFSETQ. The ends were cut back, 2 bases at V and 1 base at J, with 9 bases in the middle. CDR3 length: 14 residues.

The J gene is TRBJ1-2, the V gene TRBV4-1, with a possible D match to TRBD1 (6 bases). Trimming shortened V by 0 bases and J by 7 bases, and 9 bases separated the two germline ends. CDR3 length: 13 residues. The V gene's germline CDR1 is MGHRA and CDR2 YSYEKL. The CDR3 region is CASSQDRGSGYTF. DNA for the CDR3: TGCGCCAGCAGCCAAGATAGGGGGTCTGGCTACACCTTC.

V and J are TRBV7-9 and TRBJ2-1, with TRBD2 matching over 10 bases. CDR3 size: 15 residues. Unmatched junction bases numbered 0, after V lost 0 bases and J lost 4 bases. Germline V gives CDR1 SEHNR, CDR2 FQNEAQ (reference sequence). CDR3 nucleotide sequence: TGTGCCAGCAGCTTAGCTAGCGGGGGGTACAATGAGCAGTTCTTC. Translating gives CASSLASGGYNEQFF. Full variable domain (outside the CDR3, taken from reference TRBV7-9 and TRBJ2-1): DTGVSQNPRHKITKRGQNVTFRCDPISEHNRLYWYRQTLGQGPEFLTYFQNEAQLEKSRLLSDRFSAERPKGSFSTLEIQRTEQGDSAMYLCASSLASGGYNEQFFGPGTRLTVL.

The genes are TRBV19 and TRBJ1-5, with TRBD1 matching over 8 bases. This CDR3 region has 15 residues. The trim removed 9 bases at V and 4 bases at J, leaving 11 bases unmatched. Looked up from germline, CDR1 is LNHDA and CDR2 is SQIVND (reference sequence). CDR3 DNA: TGTGCCAGCGATCAGGACAGGGCGGGTAATCAGCCCCAGCATTTT. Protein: CASDQDRAGNQPQHF.

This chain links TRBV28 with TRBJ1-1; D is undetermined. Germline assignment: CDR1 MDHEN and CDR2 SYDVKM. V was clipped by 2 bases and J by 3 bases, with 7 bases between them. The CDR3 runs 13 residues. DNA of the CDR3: TGTGCCAGCAGTTTAATGGGAGACACTGAAGCTTTCTTT. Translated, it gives CASSLMGDTEAFF.

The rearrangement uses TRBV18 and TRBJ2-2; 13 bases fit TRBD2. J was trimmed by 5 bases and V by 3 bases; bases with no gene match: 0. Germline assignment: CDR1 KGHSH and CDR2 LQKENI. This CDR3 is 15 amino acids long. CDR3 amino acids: CASSPGLAGTGELFF. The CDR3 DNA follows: TGTGCCAGCTCACCGGGACTAGCGGGGACCGGGGAGCTGTTTTTT.

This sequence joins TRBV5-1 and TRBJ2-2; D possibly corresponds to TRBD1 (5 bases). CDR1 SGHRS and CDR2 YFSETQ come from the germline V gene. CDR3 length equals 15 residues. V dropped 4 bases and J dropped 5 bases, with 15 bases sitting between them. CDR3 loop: CASSIDSPRTGELFF. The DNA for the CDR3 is TGCGCCAGCAGCATTGACAGCCCGAGGACCGGGGAGCTGTTTTTT.

The CDR3 DNA reads TGTGCCATCAGTGAGGCCGGGACAGGGTTCCTTTACAATGAGCAGTTCTTC. It specifies CAISEAGTGFLYNEQFF. This chain joins TRBV10-3 and TRBJ2-1, with TRBD1 matching 9 bases. Germline V gene data show CDR1 as ENHRY and CDR2 as SYGVKD. The CDR3 is made up of 17 amino acids. V was clipped by 2 bases and J by 4 bases; unmatched bases: 9.

The CDR3 loop is CASSHRRVLAGGYNEQFF. The CDR3 DNA sequence: TGTGCCAGCTCACATCGACGGGTACTAGCGGGAGGTTACAATGAGCAGTTCTTC. V usage is TRBV18 and J usage is TRBJ2-1; TRBD2 matches at 12 bases. The V gene's germline CDR1 is KGHSH and CDR2 LQKENI. The V gene end was trimmed by 4 bases and the J gene end by 4 bases; junction bases not matched to a gene: 11. CDR3 length: 18 residues. Looking up the rest from reference TRBV18 and TRBJ2-1 gives the full variable domain: NAGVMQNPRHLVRRRGQEARLRCSPMKGHSHVYWYRQLPEEGLKFMVYLQKENIIDESGMPKERFSAEFPKEGPSILRIQQVVRGDSAAYFCASSHRRVLAGGYNEQFFGPGTRLTVL.

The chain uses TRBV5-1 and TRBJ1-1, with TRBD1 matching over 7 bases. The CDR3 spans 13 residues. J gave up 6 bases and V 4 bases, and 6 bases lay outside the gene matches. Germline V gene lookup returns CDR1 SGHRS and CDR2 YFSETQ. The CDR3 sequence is CASSNRGEPEAFF. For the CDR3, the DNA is TGCGCCAGCAGCAACAGGGGTGAACCTGAAGCTTTCTTT.

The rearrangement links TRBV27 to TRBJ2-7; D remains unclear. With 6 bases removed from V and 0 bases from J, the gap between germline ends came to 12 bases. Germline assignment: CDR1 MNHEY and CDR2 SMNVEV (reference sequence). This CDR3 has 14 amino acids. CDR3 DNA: TGTGCCAGCAGCCGTTTGGCAGGCTCCTACGAGCAGTACTTC. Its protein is CASSRLAGSYEQYF.

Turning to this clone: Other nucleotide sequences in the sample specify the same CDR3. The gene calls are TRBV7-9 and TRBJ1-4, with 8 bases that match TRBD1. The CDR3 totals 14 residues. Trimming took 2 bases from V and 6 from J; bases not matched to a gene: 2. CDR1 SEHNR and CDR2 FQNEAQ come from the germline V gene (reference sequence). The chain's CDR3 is CASSLTGGDEKLFF. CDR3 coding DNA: TGTGCCAGCAGCTTAACAGGGGGGGATGAAAAACTGTTTTTT.

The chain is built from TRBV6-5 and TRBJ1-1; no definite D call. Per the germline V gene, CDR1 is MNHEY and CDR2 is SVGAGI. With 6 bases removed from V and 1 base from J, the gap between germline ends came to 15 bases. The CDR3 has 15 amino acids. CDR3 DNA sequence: TGTGCCAGCAGAGGCATTGTAAGACAGAACACTGAAGCTTTCTTT. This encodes CASRGIVRQNTEAFF.

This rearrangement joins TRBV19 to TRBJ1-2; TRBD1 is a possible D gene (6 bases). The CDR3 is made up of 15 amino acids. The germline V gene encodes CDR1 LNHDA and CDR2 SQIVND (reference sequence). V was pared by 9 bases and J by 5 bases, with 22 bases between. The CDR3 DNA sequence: TGTGCCAGCCAAGTTTTGGGGACAAATCGTTATGGCTACACCTTC. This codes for CASQVLGTNRYGYTF.